The sequence of this T cell receptor (beta chain) was determined in a study of tissue T cells after allogeneic stem cell transplantation. Overall study results and limits: Tissue-detected TCR repertoire was only partly captured by blood and spleen T cells.

Survey-depth TCRbeta CDR3 sequencing reported V/J genes and productive frequencies. Profiling relied on immunoSEQ multiplex PCR, and the TCRdb table lists in-frame clones only, not all of them. The sample lists about 8,200 clones, 40% to 55% occurring once. In its sample, this clone was seen once. Its antigen is as yet unknown. The gene names given are mouse names. The CDR3 goes on 1 residue after the read ends, and that part is filled in from the germline J gene. The time point denotes: mouse harvest day 7 after allogeneic transplant. Mouse grafts combined 10^7 T-cell-depleted bone marrow cells with 10^6 splenic CD5+ T cells. This mouse GVHD model was MHC-mismatched B6 to BALB/c, profiled day 7 or 14. V shed 3 bases, J shed 0 bases, and the junction held 4 bases outside the gene matches. This CDR3 is built from 16 residues. Germline loops: CDR1 FNHDT, CDR2 SITEND (reference sequence).

The TCR originated in a female BALB/c mouse given C57BL/6 T cells with graft-versus-host disease after an allogeneic hematopoietic cell transplant. The chain links TRBV19 to TRBJ2-5; the match to TRBD2 covers 10 bases. The sequencing sample was made of skin. The sequenced part of the CDR3 DNA is TGTGCCAGCAGTAAGGGGACTGGGGCTAACCAAGACACCCAGTAC. Translation gives CASSKGTGANQDTQY. The entire CDR3 is CASSKGTGANQDTQYF.